These T cell receptor beta chains were read from a single sample in a study of OX40 agonist ivuxolimab in advanced cancers. Clones were sequenced by immunoSEQ multiplex PCR, and TCRdb holds only the in-frame ones, with some missing. The data contain over 30,000 clones, approximately 84% of them singletons. The sample consisted of CD4+ or CD8+ T cells sorted from blood, taken in a trial of the OX40 agonist ivuxolimab. These receptors all come from an adult with an advanced solid tumor such as melanoma, head and neck, liver or kidney cancer. Each CDR3 is given with its conserved first and last residue. D genes are given only for firm matches. Clone size appears in some rows only: once, few, many, or a class for an expanded clone.

TRBD1,TRBJ1-4,NA,TRBV7-2,CASSLVGPGGLFF,TGTGCCAGCAGCTTAGTCGGGCCAGGGGGACTGTTTTTT
NA,TRBJ2-7,few,TRBV4-2,CASSQVVDSYEQYF,TGTGCCAGCAGCCAAGTTGTCGACTCCTACGAGCAGTACTTC
NA,TRBJ1-2,medium-sized,TRBV7-7,CAPTSYGYTF,TGTGCTCCAACGAGCTATGGCTACACCTTC
TRBD2,TRBJ2-3,once,TRBV4-1,CASSPRGSGDTDTQYF,TGCGCCAGCAGCCCCCGAGGAAGCGGGGACACAGATACGCAGTATTTT
NA,TRBJ2-7,NA,TRBV14,CASSHLHYEQYF,TGTGCCAGCAGCCATTTACACTACGAGCAGTACTTC
NA,TRBJ2-1,NA,TRBV7-2,CASSFAFLAYNEQFF,TGTGCCAGCAGCTTCGCCTTTCTGGCCTACAATGAGCAGTTCTTC
NA,TRBJ2-7,once,TRBV10-2,CASSDPGGGTLGYEQYF,TGCGCCAGCAGTGACCCCGGGGGCGGGACCTTAGGTTACGAGCAGTACTTC
NA,TRBJ2-7,once,TRBV2,CASSDVDGPYEQYF,TGTGCCAGCAGTGACGTCGATGGGCCCTACGAGCAGTACTTC
NA,TRBJ1-2,NA,TRBV19,CASSSGAPYGYTF,TGTGCCAGTAGTTCAGGGGCCCCCTATGGCTACACCTTC
TRBD2,TRBJ2-1,NA,TRBV5-1,CASSLGLAGVPTYNEQFF,TGCGCCAGCAGCCTAGGACTAGCGGGGGTCCCTACCTACAATGAGCAGTTCTTC
TRBD1,TRBJ2-3,few,TRBV27,CASSLTGDSTDTQYF,TGTGCCAGCAGTTTGACAGGGGATAGCACAGATACGCAGTATTTT